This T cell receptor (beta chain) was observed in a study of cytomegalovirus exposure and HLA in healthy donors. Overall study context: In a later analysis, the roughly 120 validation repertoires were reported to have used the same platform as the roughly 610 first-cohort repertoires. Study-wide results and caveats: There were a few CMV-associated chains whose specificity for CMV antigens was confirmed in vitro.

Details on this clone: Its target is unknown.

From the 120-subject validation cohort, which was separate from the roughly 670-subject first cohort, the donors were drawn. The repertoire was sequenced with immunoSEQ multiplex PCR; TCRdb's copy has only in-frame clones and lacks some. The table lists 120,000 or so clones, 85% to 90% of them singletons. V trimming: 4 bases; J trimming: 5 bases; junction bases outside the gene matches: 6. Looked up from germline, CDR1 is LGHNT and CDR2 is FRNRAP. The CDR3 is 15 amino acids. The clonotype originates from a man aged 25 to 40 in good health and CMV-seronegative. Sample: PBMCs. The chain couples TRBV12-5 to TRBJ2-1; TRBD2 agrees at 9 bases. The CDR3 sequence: CASGSSGRFHNEQFF. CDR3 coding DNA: TGTGCTAGTGGTTCCAGCGGGAGGTTCCACAATGAGCAGTTCTTC.